This TCR beta chain was profiled in a study of blood T cell repertoires in COVID-19. Study-wide background: The origin of the acute and convalescent COVID-19 samples was the United States, Italy and Spain. Sources were T cells, B-cell-depleted T cells, or PBMCs; the material itself was cDNA or gDNA.

Assignment of participants to cohorts was predicated upon participant-reported clinical history. Trimming removed 2 bases at V and 1 base at J, with 8 bases between. This CDR3 contains 15 residues. Germline CDR1 is ENHRY and CDR2 is SYGVKD. In the original processing: Estimates of nucleated cell counts were drawn from the amplification of reference gene primers. Profiled with immunoSEQ multiplex PCR; TCRdb holds only in-frame clones, not every one. Clone size and V and J calls were adopted from that table, with D and trimming inferred from the DNA. The sample has about 210,000 clones; 65% to 90% are singletons.

The chain joins TRBV10-3 to TRBJ2-2, with D possibly being TRBD1 (5 bases). The source material was PBMCs or T cells enriched from blood (not recorded which). This sequence was found in a woman aged 50 to 65 with acute COVID-19. The CDR3 region has the DNA TGTGCCATCAGTGAGCCAGGGTTGAACACCGGGGAGCTGTTTTTT. This codes for CAISEPGLNTGELFF.